This record covers a single T cell receptor beta chain. The antigen is undetermined. CDR3 length: 19 amino acids. Germline CDR1 is SGHNT and CDR2 is YENEEA. J gave up 4 bases and V 4 bases, and 15 bases lay outside the gene matches. Sequencing used immunoSEQ multiplex PCR; TCRdb keeps in-frame clones, though not all of them. The sample consists of 260,000 or so clones, around 91% of them appearing once. These data originate in a study of cytomegalovirus exposure and HLA in healthy donors. Study-wide results and limits: It was approximately 170 TCR beta chains that were listed as cytomegalovirus-associated.

The material sequenced was PBMCs. The chain couples TRBV11-3 to TRBJ2-5; 13 nucleotides match TRBD2. This TCR was recovered from a woman in her twenties or thirties in good health and CMV-seronegative. The CDR3 DNA follows: TGTGCCAGCAGCTCCCAACCGGGACTAGCGGGATTATCGGGAGAGACCCAGTACTTC. Translation: CASSSQPGLAGLSGETQYF.